The rows below give T cell receptor beta chains drawn from one sample of a study of T cells expressing NK-cell markers. Each CDR3 protein gets one entry in TCRdb, which reprocessed the 5' RACE reads and gives no DNA. The sample data list some 190,000 distinct CDR3 sequences. The material sequenced was blood T cells: a sorted CD56 or NKG2C T cell subset, CD4+ or CD8+ T cells, or bulk PBMC T cells (not recorded which). The receptors derive from a man aged 18 to 69 in good health. The CDR3 runs from the conserved cysteine through the conserved F or W. Rows may omit the clone size; those that give it use once, few, many or a size class.

TRBJ2-7,TRBV6-1,NA,CASSTGTGVPYEQYF
TRBJ1-6,TRBV4-1,NA,CASKETGWNSPLHF
TRBJ2-1,TRBV5-1,NA,CASSSSGTGDAWEQFF
TRBJ2-5,TRBV6-5,medium-sized,CASSYSSGGPLETQYF
TRBJ1-2,TRBV5-1,NA,CASSLASGDGYGYTF
TRBJ1-1,TRBV28,NA,CASSHGQGREAFF
TRBJ2-3,TRBV11-2,NA,CASSLDPPTAGGPTDTQYF
TRBJ1-2,TRBV4-1,NA,CASSAGGTGFNYGYTF
TRBJ2-1,TRBV9,NA,CASSPGGGPDNEQFF
TRBJ2-3,TRBV5-4,NA,CASSLIQFTSTDTQYF
TRBJ2-2,TRBV5-1,NA,CASSLPLGRGNTGELFF
TRBJ2-1,TRBV19,NA,CATRIGQGGNNEQFF
TRBJ2-5,TRBV12-5,NA,CASGPPPGTRLLETQYF
TRBJ2-2,TRBV5-1,NA,CASSLNDRLTGELFF
TRBJ2-3,TRBV19,NA,CASSMELVTDTQYF
TRBJ1-1,TRBV25-1,NA,CASSPATEAFF
TRBJ2-1,TRBV7-8,NA,CASSLVLAGSYNEQFF
TRBJ2-7,TRBV9,NA,CASSVGGSYEQYF
TRBJ1-1,TRBV5-1,NA,CASSATPGDKAFF
TRBJ1-1,TRBV29-1,NA,CSVYSGQGNTEAFF
TRBJ2-5,TRBV20-1,NA,CSASDSGGAGETQYF
TRBJ2-1,TRBV19,NA,CASSITGGPHNEQFF
TRBJ1-1,TRBV6-1,NA,CASKKEIETGRTEAFF
TRBJ1-2,TRBV7-6,NA,CASSSDKYDGYTF
TRBJ2-3,TRBV7-8,NA,CASSLAGSGRDTQYF
TRBJ2-3,TRBV7-7,NA,CASSLEGQGDTQYF
TRBJ2-3,TRBV29-1,NA,CSVGILGLAEVWDTQYF
TRBJ1-1,TRBV12-5,NA,CASGSPGTNKAFF
TRBJ2-7,TRBV25-1,NA,CASAPGQGTHEQYF
TRBJ2-1,TRBV27,NA,CASSLGYLAGENEQFF
TRBJ2-5,TRBV28,NA,CASSLQGAQETQYF
TRBJ2-1,TRBV28,NA,CASSLIAQNEQFF
TRBJ2-1,TRBV6-4,NA,CASSPGQGLGEQFF
TRBJ1-2,TRBV28,NA,CASSLPDTILGYTF
TRBJ2-7,TRBV6-1,NA,CASSEEGTGYEQYF
TRBJ1-6,TRBV13,NA,CASSLLQGGMQNSPLHF
TRBJ2-1,TRBV15,NA,CATSPRLGQGYNEQFF
TRBJ1-5,TRBV4-2,NA,CASSKGLNQPQHF
TRBJ2-2,TRBV15,NA,CATSRDLGAGPNTGELFF
TRBJ1-4,TRBV15,NA,CATNPVEGPGEKLFF
TRBJ2-5,TRBV20-1,NA,CSAGNPTGLQETQYF
TRBJ1-5,TRBV25-1,NA,CASSERGTQPQHF
TRBJ2-3,TRBV2,NA,CASSGGLAGITDTHYF
TRBJ1-1,TRBV12-3/TRBV12-4,NA,CASSLAGAEEAFF
TRBJ2-7,TRBV11-2,NA,CASSFAGTASYEQYF
TRBJ1-1,TRBV7-9,NA,CASREPGTGVGTEAFF
TRBJ2-1,TRBV5-6,NA,CASTEARANEQFF
TRBJ2-7,TRBV20-1,NA,CSARYSGDSPYEQYF
TRBJ2-1,TRBV27,NA,CASSPSSGGYEQFF
TRBJ2-7,TRBV5-1,NA,CASSLAGENYEQYF
TRBJ1-1,TRBV14,NA,CASSQWGGAEAFF
TRBJ2-3,TRBV27,NA,CASSNRRSDTQYF